This T cell receptor beta chain was obtained from a study of neurological immune-mediated disorders (dated by TCRdb to between 2019 and 2020). Regarding the complete study: Among the roughly 35 multiple sclerosis patients, relapsing-remitting MS accounted for around 30 and secondary progressive MS accounted for 3. The 106 TCR-beta libraries covered PBMC samples along with longitudinal samples, technical triplicates, and paired sorted CD4+ and CD8+ T-cell subsets. The study compared peripheral blood TCR-beta repertoires of HTLV-I-associated myelopathy (HAM/TSP) patients, multiple sclerosis patients and healthy controls using UMI-based sequencing. The cohort comprised 65 to 75 subjects: 15 or so HAM/TSP patients, approximately 34 multiple sclerosis patients and approximately 20 healthy controls.

Sorted-subset TCR libraries were prepared from approximately 1 million sorted CD4+ or CD8+ T cells. The multiple sclerosis patients were enrolled in a US clinical protocol that evaluated disease progression with magnetic resonance imaging. Peripheral blood was subjected to Ficoll-Hypaque density gradient centrifugation to isolate PBMCs, which were then cryopreserved in liquid nitrogen. Paired sorted CD4+ and CD8+ subsets came from healthy controls, HAM/TSP patients and MS patients. V is shortened by 2 bases, J by 12 bases, and the region joining them spans 14 bases. Including cysteine and phenylalanine, the CDR3 has 13 amino acids. The CDR3 DNA has 39 bases and is translated from base 1. General conclusions and limits of the study: No identical CDR3 amino acid sequences were found to be shared among expanded clones across subjects, suggesting that TCR-beta repertoires were private in all groups. In a phylogenetic analysis, the repertoires of 18 out of 34 MS patients fell into a single cluster of related CDR3 sequences, pointing to a possible signature at the repertoire level. The MS cluster showed no association with clinical or MRI features, and the authors stated that larger cohorts are needed. TCR clonal expansion was highest in HAM/TSP patients and lowest in MS patients, with MS patients falling below even healthy controls.

To synthesize cDNA, template-switch 5'RACE was performed with a primer carrying a 10-nucleotide random unique molecular identifier so that each TCR transcript was tagged. Every sequencing run covered 15-18 subjects and yielded more than 180 million TCR-beta sequences. The RNeasy kit was used to extract total RNA. Using the KAPA Real-time Library Amplification kit, TCR-beta VDJ regions were amplified with primers for the TCR constant region and the 5'RACE anchor. A first PCR added sample indexes and Illumina adaptors, and a second PCR then raised library yield. After purification with Ampure beads, the TCR product of roughly 650 bp was size-selected on a 2% E-gel SizeSelection system. Before pooling, libraries had their quality checked on a Bioanalyzer, their concentration measured with Qubit, and their quantity determined with the Kapa Library Quantification kit. An Illumina HiSeq 2500 sequenced the libraries paired-end 2 x 150 bp. To increase sequence diversity, roughly 24-31% phiX was spiked into each library pool. The source study handled its data this way. The UMI-based MiGEC pipeline processed quality-filtered reads and removed over 75% of raw TCR sequences during error correction. IMGT germline references were used for aligning VDJ genes, and each clonotype was defined as a unique CDR3 amino acid sequence together with its V-J genes. Clonal expansion, Shannon diversity, and CDR3 relatedness (CalcPairwiseDistances, ClusterSamples) were evaluated with VDJtools, and phylogenetic trees were built with CLCbio workbench. Expanded clones were defined as having at least 8 unique UMIs, based on coefficient-of-variation modelling across technical triplicates. TCRdb reran the public reads through fastp at Q25 and MiXCR, keeping productive beta chains. Identical CDR3 protein sequences are pooled into one entry, listed with their most common genes and DNA. The V and J calls were determined by TCRdb, not by the authors. The sample table records about 21,000 distinct CDR3 sequences; 15% to 20% of these occur just once. Of the sample, around 7% falls within the top ten clones.

Comments on this clonotype: It has no known antigen specificity. Base qualities are not recorded, but no much larger clone differs from it by a single base.

This receptor was identified in a woman in her late teens or twenties with multiple sclerosis. Sample: CD8+ T cells from blood. The V gene is TRBV12-3 or TRBV12-4 and the J gene is TRBJ2-1; the D gene could be TRBD1 or TRBD2, each one agreeing over 6 bases. The bases read TGTGCCAGCAGTTTAAATCCGGGGGCTGGGCAGTTCTTC. Translated, this is CASSLNPGAGQFF.